The 9 T cell receptor beta chains below were found in one sample sequenced in a study of T cell repertoires in cytomegalovirus infection. TCRdb reanalysed the reads using MiXCR and keeps one entry per CDR3 protein. This table holds approximately 910,000 distinct CDR3 sequences, 30% to 40% found once. These receptors have no known antigen. The specimen was cultured CD8+ T cells from PBMCs, collected from culture after CMV antigen stimulation. The receptors were sampled from a human donor in good health (CMV status not recorded). Some clones in this sample may be carry-over from other donors' samples.

The CDR3 nucleotides are TGTGCCAGTAGATCAGTGGGTGGGGGTGCGAACACTGAAGCTTTCTTT. It yields the protein CASRSVGGGANTEAFF. This chain links TRBV28 with TRBJ1-1; TRBD1 is a possible D gene (5 bases). The germline CDR1 and CDR2 sequences are MDHEN and SYDVKM. V lost 9 bases and J 1 base, leaving 21 bases between the germline ends. The CDR3 sequence is 16 residues long. Full variable domain (rest looked up from reference TRBV28 and TRBJ1-1): DVKVTQSSRYLVKRTGEKVFLECVQDMDHENMFWYRQDPGLGLRLIYFSYDVKMKEKGDIPEGYSVSREKKERFSLILESASTNQTSMYLCASRSVGGGANTEAFFGQGTRLTVV.

The CDR3: CASGLTRGGEQYF. The CDR3, as DNA: TGTGCTAGTGGACTCACACGGGGCGGCGAGCAGTACTTC. The J gene is TRBJ2-7, the V gene TRBV12-5; the D gene could be TRBD1 or TRBD2 (5 bases each). Trimming shortened V by 6 bases and J by 6 bases, and 15 bases separated the two germline ends. The germline V gene encodes CDR1 LGHNT and CDR2 FRNRAP. CDR3 length: 13 amino acids.

The J gene is TRBJ2-1, the V gene TRBV7-4, with TRBD1 matching over 7 bases. The length of the CDR3 is 14 residues. V trimming: 3 bases; J trimming: 3 bases; junction bases outside the gene matches: 2. The germline gives CDR1 SGHVT, CDR2 SQSDAQ. CDR3 amino acids: CASSLDRYYNEQFF. CDR3 nucleotides: TGTGCCAGCAGCTTGGACAGGTACTACAATGAGCAGTTCTTC.

This clonotype has at least ten counts. The chain links TRBV7-6 to TRBJ1-1; D is perhaps TRBD1 (5 bases). CDR1 is SGHVS and CDR2 is FNYEAQ in the germline V gene. V was shortened by 0 bases and J by 3 bases, with 14 bases between the two germline ends. The CDR3 length is 16 residues. DNA for the CDR3: TGTGCCAGCAGCTTAGCGAGGGGCAGGGCGTACACTGAAGCTTTCTTT. Amino acids: CASSLARGRAYTEAFF.

There are a few counts of this clonotype. J is TRBJ2-5 and V is TRBV7-9; 9 bases line up with TRBD2. V lost 5 bases, J lost 1 base, and 20 bases stayed unmatched. The CDR3 is made up of 20 amino acids. Germline V gives CDR1 SEHNR, CDR2 FQNEAQ (reference sequence). The CDR3 nucleotides read TGTGCCAGCAGCCCGCCCTTGGGAGCGGGGGGTCCCAATTCCCAAGAGACCCAGTACTTC. This sequence encodes CASSPPLGAGGPNSQETQYF.

The sample holds a few counts of this clonotype. CDR3 DNA sequence: TGTGCCAGCCGGGTAGCTCTCACCGGGGAGCTGTTTTTT. The encoded protein is CASRVALTGELFF. The chain recombines TRBV12-3 or TRBV12-4 with TRBJ2-2; no definite D call. The ends were cut back, 8 bases at V and 4 bases at J, with 11 bases in the middle. This CDR3 is 13 amino acids long.

The table lists this clonotype with a few counts. The V and J genes are TRBV6-2 or TRBV6-3 and TRBJ1-2, with TRBD1 matching over 8 bases. The junction had 9 bases not matched to a gene; V was cut back by 7 bases and J by 8 bases. Germline-derived CDR1 and CDR2 are MNHEY and SVGEGT. This CDR3 is 13 amino acids long. The CDR3 region is CASNLDRGDGYTF. In DNA form, the CDR3 reads TGTGCCAGCAACCTAGACAGGGGAGACGGCTACACCTTC.

The chain employs TRBV10-1 and TRBJ2-1, with 10 bases lining up with TRBD1. The germline V gene has CDR1 WNHNN and CDR2 SYGVQD (reference sequence). The V and J ends lost 2 bases and 8 bases, in that order; junction bases with no gene match: 9. CDR3 length: 16 amino acids. CDR3: CASSEEIDGTGDEQFF. The CDR3 coding sequence is TGCGCCAGCAGTGAGGAAATTGACGGGACAGGGGATGAGCAGTTCTTC.

This clonotype was recorded at least ten times. The chain recombines TRBV12-3 or TRBV12-4 with TRBJ1-2; no definite D call. The V end was cut by 4 bases, the J end by 7 bases, with 10 bases between. This CDR3 is built from 12 residues. The CDR3 reads CASSSRPPGYTF. CDR3 DNA sequence: TGTGCCAGCAGTTCGCGGCCCCCTGGCTACACCTTC.